This T cell receptor (beta chain) comes out of a study of identical twins. Per germline, CDR1 SGHAT and CDR2 FQNNGV. Trimming removed 1 base from V and 3 bases from J; junction bases left unmatched: 6. The CDR3 sequence is 16 residues long. This clonotype has only a few counts. Each CDR3 protein gets one entry after TCRdb re-called the 5' RACE reads with MiXCR. The sample includes around 470,000 distinct CDR3 sequences, approximately 15% seen only once; the top ten take around 0.52%. The sample also formed part of further work on yellow fever vaccine responses in identical twins.

The clonotype comes from a woman aged 18-29 years in good health. Source material: CD4+ T cells sorted from blood. V is TRBV11-2 and J is TRBJ2-5; 9 bases agree with TRBD1. The CDR3 sequence is CASSLGDRAWEETQYF. The CDR3 coding sequence is TGTGCCAGCAGCTTAGGGGACAGGGCTTGGGAAGAGACCCAGTACTTC.